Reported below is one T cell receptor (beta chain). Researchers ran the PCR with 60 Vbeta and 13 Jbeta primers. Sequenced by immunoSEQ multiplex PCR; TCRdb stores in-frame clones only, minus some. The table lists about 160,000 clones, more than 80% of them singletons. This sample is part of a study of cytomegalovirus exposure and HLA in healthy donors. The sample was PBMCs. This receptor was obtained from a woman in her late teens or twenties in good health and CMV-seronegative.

CDR3 residues: CASSVSVGNTIYF. The CDR3 nucleotides are TGTGCCAGCAGCGTCTCAGTTGGAAACACCATATATTTT. The chain links TRBV9 to TRBJ1-3; D not resolved. CDR1 is SGDLS and CDR2 is YYNGEE in the germline V gene. Trimming took off 2 bases at V and 3 bases at J, with 6 bases between the two ends. The CDR3 is 13 amino acids.